What follows are 5 T cell receptor beta chains derived from one specimen sequenced in a study of CD8+ T cells in alopecia areata. RNA extraction was followed by reverse transcription into cDNA, which acted as the sequencing template. TCRdb keeps only in-frame clones here, not all; method: immunoSEQ multiplex PCR. The sample shows over 120,000 clones, around 50% of them seen only once. Sequences were derived from CD4+ T cells sorted from blood, sampled at week 0. These receptors were collected from a human donor with alopecia areata.

This clone was seen only a few times. V is TRBV29-1 and J is TRBJ2-3; D call uncertain. This CDR3 region has 14 residues. Trimming stripped 0 bases from V and 6 bases from J, with 13 bases between. From germline, CDR1 is SQVTM and CDR2 ANQGSEA. The CDR3 DNA reads as TGCAGCGTTGAAGATCAAAGTGGTGGGGATACGCAGTATTTT. Protein sequence: CSVEDQSGGDTQYF.

V gene TRBV5-1 combines with J gene TRBJ2-5, with 7 bases fitting TRBD2. V lost 3 bases and J lost 4; bases outside the gene matches: 12. This CDR3 region has 16 residues. The V gene's germline CDR1 is SGHRS and CDR2 YFSETQ. The DNA of the CDR3 is TGCGCCAGCAGCTCGGACGCGGGGGTTTGGGTAGAGACCCAGTACTTC. Translated: CASSSDAGVWVETQYF.

The V gene is TRBV27, the J gene TRBJ1-5; D is unresolved. The CDR3 is 13 amino acids. The V gene's germline CDR1 is MNHEY and CDR2 SMNVEV (reference sequence). Trimming took off 3 bases at V and 7 bases at J, with 10 bases between the two ends. CDR3 amino acids: CASSFGTHQPQHF. The DNA of the CDR3 is TGTGCCAGCAGTTTTGGTACCCACCAGCCCCAGCATTTT.

The V call is TRBV29-1, the J call TRBJ1-5; D gene ambiguous. V was clipped by 6 bases and J by 2 bases, with 8 bases between them. Germline CDR1 and CDR2: SQVTM and ANQGSEA. The CDR3 runs 12 residues. This chain's CDR3 is CSVLHGNQPQHF. CDR3 in DNA: TGCAGCGTATTACACGGCAATCAGCCCCAGCATTTT.

This clone showed up just a few times. The chain has TRBV29-1 and TRBJ2-2; no clear D. The germline gives CDR1 SQVTM, CDR2 ANQGSEA. The CDR3 sequence is 14 residues long. Trimming cost V 5 bases and J 2 bases, with 12 bases left between them. CDR3 in amino acids: CSVSFLGNTGELFF. The DNA of the CDR3 is TGCAGCGTTTCCTTTCTGGGTAACACCGGGGAGCTGTTTTTT.